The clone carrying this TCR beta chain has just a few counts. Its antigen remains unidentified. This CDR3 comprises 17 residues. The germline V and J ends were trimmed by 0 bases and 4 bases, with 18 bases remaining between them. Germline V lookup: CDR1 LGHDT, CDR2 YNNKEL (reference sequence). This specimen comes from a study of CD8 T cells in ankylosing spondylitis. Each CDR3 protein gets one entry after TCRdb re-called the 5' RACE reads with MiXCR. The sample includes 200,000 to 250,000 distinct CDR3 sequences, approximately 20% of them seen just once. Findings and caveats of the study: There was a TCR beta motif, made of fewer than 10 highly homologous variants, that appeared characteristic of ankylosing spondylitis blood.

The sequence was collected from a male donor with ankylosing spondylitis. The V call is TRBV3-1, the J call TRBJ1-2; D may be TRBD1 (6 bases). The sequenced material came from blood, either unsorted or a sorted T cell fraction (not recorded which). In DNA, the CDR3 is TGTGCCAGCAGCCAAGATCCATCAGGGGTCCCGCCCTATGGCTACACCTTC. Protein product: CASSQDPSGVPPYGYTF.